This is a list of T cell receptor beta chains from one sample in a study of early T cells in non-severe SARS-CoV-2 infection. In TCRdb, the 5' RACE reads were re-called with MiXCR into one record per CDR3 protein. Among about 35,000 distinct CDR3 sequences listed, around 4.1% were seen once. The sample taken for sequencing was whole blood. The receptors here all came from an adult who was a healthcare worker with PCR-confirmed SARS-CoV-2 infection or an uninfected control (not recorded which). Both conserved end residues are trimmed from each CDR3. D genes are given only for firm matches.

V: TRBV28; J: TRBJ2-7; D: -; CDR3: ASGNSYEQY
V: TRBV6-5; J: TRBJ2-7; D: -; CDR3: ASSWGGGLYEQY
V: TRBV29-1; J: TRBJ2-7; D: TRBD1; CDR3: SVGGGSLYEQY
V: TRBV7-2; J: TRBJ2-3; D: -; CDR3: ASSLTSGEGTDTQY
V: TRBV6-5; J: TRBJ2-3; D: -; CDR3: AAEGPGTDTQY
V: TRBV5-6; J: TRBJ1-1; D: -; CDR3: ASTRERRRTEAF
V: TRBV20-1; J: TRBJ1-2; D: -; CDR3: SARDIEEVGGYT
V: TRBV9; J: TRBJ2-1; D: TRBD1; CDR3: ASSVAGTGDYNEQF
V: TRBV21-1; J: TRBJ2-1; D: -; CDR3: ASSRDLNEQF
V: TRBV11-2; J: TRBJ2-2; D: -; CDR3: ASSPPGRRNTGELF
V: TRBV28; J: TRBJ1-4; D: TRBD1; CDR3: ASSETGMGGNEKLF
V: TRBV12-3/TRBV12-4; J: TRBJ2-1; D: -; CDR3: ASSLLRGPYNEQF
V: TRBV20-1; J: TRBJ2-1; D: TRBD2; CDR3: SARSRVAGGPTSYNEQF
V: TRBV6-2/TRBV6-3; J: TRBJ2-5; D: TRBD2; CDR3: ASRDSGGQETQY
V: TRBV11-2; J: TRBJ2-2; D: -; CDR3: ASSLQGPNTGELF
V: TRBV12-3/TRBV12-4; J: TRBJ2-7; D: -; CDR3: ASSRGSYEQY
V: TRBV21-1; J: TRBJ2-1; D: -; CDR3: ASSRSPGQGPNEQF
V: TRBV18; J: TRBJ2-2; D: -; CDR3: ASSPLQGGTGELF
V: TRBV18; J: TRBJ1-4; D: -; CDR3: ASSSRDTYEKLF
V: TRBV9; J: TRBJ2-7; D: -; CDR3: ASSVPVRRGSSYEQY
V: TRBV6-6; J: TRBJ2-1; D: -; CDR3: ASSPGDWGF
V: TRBV12-3/TRBV12-4; J: TRBJ1-4; D: -; CDR3: ASSLQTGANEKLF
V: TRBV7-6; J: TRBJ2-1; D: -; CDR3: ASSLDRPGTATNEQF
V: TRBV3-1; J: TRBJ1-1; D: -; CDR3: ASSTGQLNTEAF
V: TRBV19; J: TRBJ1-1; D: -; CDR3: ASTVDGSNTEAF
V: TRBV10-3; J: TRBJ2-5; D: TRBD2; CDR3: AISRILLAAQETQY
V: TRBV28; J: TRBJ1-5; D: TRBD1; CDR3: ASTLGTGGVQPQH
V: TRBV27; J: TRBJ2-6; D: -; CDR3: ASSRTRGGSIGANVLT
V: TRBV6-6; J: TRBJ2-7; D: TRBD1; CDR3: ASSSWGTGYDEQY
V: TRBV18; J: TRBJ1-1; D: -; CDR3: ASSPSASQRFTEAF
V: TRBV7-7; J: TRBJ2-2; D: -; CDR3: ASSPAGETGELF
V: TRBV6-1; J: TRBJ1-4; D: TRBD1; CDR3: ASSEGTGSEKLF
V: TRBV20-1; J: TRBJ2-1; D: -; CDR3: SATETLADEQF
V: TRBV12-5; J: TRBJ2-3; D: -; CDR3: ASGLSRESTDTQY
V: TRBV21-1; J: TRBJ2-7; D: -; CDR3: ASSGPGTSIAPSSYEQY
V: TRBV6-1; J: TRBJ1-3; D: TRBD1; CDR3: ASRGRDRASSGNTIY
V: TRBV19; J: TRBJ2-3; D: -; CDR3: ASSIAGSDTQY
V: TRBV9; J: TRBJ2-5; D: -; CDR3: ASSVGLLETQY
V: TRBV6-1; J: TRBJ2-1; D: TRBD2; CDR3: AGRTSGADEQF
V: TRBV28; J: TRBJ1-3; D: -; CDR3: ASSRGDFSGNTIY
V: TRBV11-2; J: TRBJ2-5; D: TRBD2; CDR3: ASRRSTSGQETQY
V: TRBV9; J: TRBJ1-6; D: TRBD1; CDR3: ASSVGQGQGSPLH
V: TRBV20-1; J: TRBJ1-6; D: -; CDR3: SAADRSTPLH
V: TRBV6-4; J: TRBJ2-7; D: TRBD2; CDR3: ASSRVAGGHLGEQY
V: TRBV6-5; J: TRBJ1-1; D: -; CDR3: ASSLSYRNTEAF
V: TRBV3-1; J: TRBJ1-1; D: TRBD1; CDR3: ASSPTGDEAF
V: TRBV7-9; J: TRBJ1-2; D: -; CDR3: ASSLSGYGYT
V: TRBV19; J: TRBJ2-2; D: -; CDR3: ASSIQGANTGELF
V: TRBV7-9; J: TRBJ1-1; D: -; CDR3: ASSLVVGKVEAF
V: TRBV7-9; J: TRBJ2-5; D: -; CDR3: ASSLGDDGVLKTQY
V: TRBV7-3; J: TRBJ2-7; D: -; CDR3: ASSPHLAGVKGEQY
V: TRBV20-1; J: TRBJ1-6; D: -; CDR3: SARMTDFVPSPLH
V: TRBV10-3; J: TRBJ2-7; D: -; CDR3: ATGGGGYEQY
V: TRBV9; J: TRBJ2-1; D: -; CDR3: ASSVDLRGSYNEQF